Described below is a single T cell receptor (beta chain) sequence and its context. CDR1 LGHNA and CDR2 YSLEER come from the germline V gene. V lost 4 bases to trimming and J lost 8 bases, with 15 bases between them. This CDR3 region has 14 residues. These data are taken from a study of T cell changes during pregnancy in multiple sclerosis. The protocol was immunoSEQ multiplex PCR, while the TCRdb copy is restricted to in-frame clones and leaves out a portion. In the table there are tens of thousands of clones, 88% of which are singletons. This receptor was identified in a female donor with multiple sclerosis, enrolled in a pregnancy study. This chain links TRBV4-3 with TRBJ2-1; maybe TRBD2 (6 bases). Specimen: peripheral blood, collected in the first trimester of pregnancy. The DNA for the CDR3 is TGCGCCAGCAGCCGAGAATACGGGGGATATGAGCAGTTCTTC. Amino acid sequence: CASSREYGGYEQFF.